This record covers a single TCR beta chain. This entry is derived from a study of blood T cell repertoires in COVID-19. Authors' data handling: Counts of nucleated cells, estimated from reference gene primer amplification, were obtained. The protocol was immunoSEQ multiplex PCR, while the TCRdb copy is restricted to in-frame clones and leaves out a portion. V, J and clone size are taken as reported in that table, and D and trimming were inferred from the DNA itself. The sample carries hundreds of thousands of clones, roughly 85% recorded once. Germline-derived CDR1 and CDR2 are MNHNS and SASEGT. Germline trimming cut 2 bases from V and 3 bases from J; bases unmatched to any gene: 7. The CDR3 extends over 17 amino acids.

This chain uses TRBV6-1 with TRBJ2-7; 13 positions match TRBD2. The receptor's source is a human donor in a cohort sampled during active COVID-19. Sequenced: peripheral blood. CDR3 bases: TGTGCCAGCAGTGAAAGGACTAGCGGGAGTCAGGGCTACGAGCAGTACTTC. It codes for CASSERTSGSQGYEQYF.